The 9 T cell receptor beta chains in this list originate from one sample, sequenced in a study of a mutant IDH1 vaccine in newly diagnosed glioma. The time point is: week 35, safety follow-up. Each dose delivered 300 ug of mutant IDH1 20-mer peptide subcutaneously with imiquimod. These receptors lack a known antigen. The data were produced by immunoSEQ multiplex PCR, yet TCRdb's version contains in-frame clones alone and is incomplete. Found here are around 32,000 clones, roughly 80% of them singletons; the top ten hold approximately 7.1%. The input for sequencing was PBMCs, taken from a glioma patient whose treatment included an IDH1 peptide vaccine. The receptors derive from a woman under 30 with glioma.

CDR3 amino acids: CASSPRDVGLIPYEQYF. The CDR3 DNA follows: TGTGCCAGCAGCCCCAGGGACGTCGGCCTAATCCCCTACGAGCAGTACTTC. The rearrangement links TRBV11-2 to TRBJ2-7, with D perhaps assigned TRBD1 or TRBD2 (5 bases each). The CDR3 consists of 17 residues. V was cut by 5 bases and J by 2 bases, with 22 bases left in between. Germline loops: CDR1 SGHAT, CDR2 FQNNGV. Looking up the rest from reference TRBV11-2 and TRBJ2-7 gives the full variable domain: EAGVAQSPRYKIIEKRQSVAFWCNPISGHATLYWYQQILGQGPKLLIQFQNNGVVDDSQLPKDRFSAERLKGVDSTLKIQPAKLEDSAVYLCASSPRDVGLIPYEQYFGPGTRLTVT.

V gene TRBV7-9 combines with J gene TRBJ1-5; maybe TRBD1 (5 bases). The CDR3 contains 15 residues. V was pared by 0 bases and J by 3 bases, with 9 bases between. The germline V gene has CDR1 SEHNR and CDR2 FQNEAQ (reference sequence). CDR3 loop: CASSLALGDNQPQHF. The CDR3 bases are TGTGCCAGCAGCTTAGCGTTGGGGGACAATCAGCCCCAGCATTTT. The full variable domain, completed using reference TRBV7-9 and TRBJ1-5, is DTGVSQNPRHKITKRGQNVTFRCDPISEHNRLYWYRQTLGQGPEFLTYFQNEAQLEKSRLLSDRFSAERPKGSFSTLEIQRTEQGDSAMYLCASSLALGDNQPQHFGDGTRLSIL.

The rearrangement joins TRBV19 to TRBJ1-1; D unclear. The V end lost 3 bases, the J end lost 0 bases, and 8 bases lay between the germline ends. Per germline, CDR1 LNHDA and CDR2 SQIVND (reference sequence). The CDR3 has 14 residues. CDR3 DNA sequence: TGTGCCAGTAGTATCTCGGGGATGAACACTGAAGCTTTCTTT. Translation gives CASSISGMNTEAFF.

The chain uses TRBV11-3 and TRBJ1-4; D remains ambiguous. CDR3 length: 12 residues. V lost 2 bases, J lost 8 bases, and 6 bases lay in between. Looked up from germline, CDR1 is SGHNT and CDR2 is YENEEA. Written as DNA, the CDR3 is TGTGCCAGCAGCTTAAATTCGGAAAAACTGTTTTTT. Amino acid sequence: CASSLNSEKLFF.

The rearrangement joins TRBV29-1 to TRBJ1-2, with D hard to call. Germline V CDR1 and CDR2: SQVTM, ANQGSEA. There are 13 residues in the CDR3. V was cut by 3 bases and J by 8 bases, with 16 bases left in between. The CDR3 loop is CSVEGGELEGYTF. DNA of the CDR3: TGCAGCGTTGAGGGCGGGGAATTGGAGGGCTACACCTTC.

The chain carries TRBV7-2 and TRBJ1-5; D call uncertain. This CDR3 has 13 amino acids. CDR1 is SGHTA and CDR2 is FQGNSA in the germline V gene. Trimming took 5 bases from V and 1 from J, leaving 6 bases between them. CDR3: CASSPRSNQPQHF. The CDR3 DNA follows: TGTGCCAGCAGCCCGCGAAGCAATCAGCCCCAGCATTTT.

The chain links TRBV27 to TRBJ1-5, with D perhaps matching TRBD1 (5 bases). This CDR3 has 13 residues. Trimming took off 1 base at V and 4 bases at J, with 5 bases between the two ends. Germline assignment: CDR1 MNHEY and CDR2 SMNVEV (reference sequence). CDR3 sequence: CASSLWGNQPQHF. The CDR3 DNA reads TGTGCCAGCAGTTTATGGGGGAATCAGCCCCAGCATTTT.

This sequence joins TRBV6-1 and TRBJ2-7; 7 bases map to TRBD1. The V and J ends lost 6 bases and 1 base, in that order; junction bases with no gene match: 0. This CDR3 contains 12 residues. Germline values: CDR1 MNHNS, CDR2 SASEGT. In DNA, the CDR3 is TGTGCCAGCAGGGGACAGTCCTACGAGCAGTACTTC. Its protein product is CASRGQSYEQYF.

This clone was seen a handful of times. This chain connects TRBV4-3 to TRBJ2-1; 10 bases match TRBD2. Unmatched junction bases numbered 0, after V lost 1 base and J lost 0 bases. Germline V lookup: CDR1 LGHNA, CDR2 YSLEER. There are 16 residues in the CDR3. The CDR3 loop is CASSQASGGSYNEQFF. Written as DNA, the CDR3 is TGCGCCAGCAGCCAAGCTAGCGGGGGCTCCTACAATGAGCAGTTCTTC.